The T cell receptor beta chain under discussion was sequenced for a study of blood T cell repertoires in COVID-19. Study context: Both acute and convalescent COVID-19 samples were obtained from the United States, Italy and Spain. In each case, the material was cDNA or gDNA derived from T cells, B-cell-depleted T cells, or PBMCs.

In the original processing: Amplifying reference gene primers gave estimates of nucleated cell counts. The method was immunoSEQ multiplex PCR; TCRdb's version includes in-frame clones alone and lacks a portion of them. Clone size and V and J calls were adopted from that table, with D and trimming inferred from the DNA. Of some 170,000 clones listed, approximately 81% were seen once; the top ten hold roughly 1%. V dropped 1 base and J dropped 0; count of bases not matched to a gene: 7. Per the germline V gene, CDR1 is SGHAT and CDR2 is FQNNGV. The length of the CDR3 is 18 residues. This receptor was identified in a man in his forties with acute or convalescent COVID-19. Material for sequencing was peripheral blood. The chain employs TRBV11-2 and TRBJ2-2; 8 bases map to TRBD2. CDR3 coding DNA: TGTGCCAGCAGCTTAGGTGGCGGGGGGATTGCGAACACCGGGGAGCTGTTTTTT. Its translation is CASSLGGGGIANTGELFF. Combining the CDR3 with reference TRBV11-2 and TRBJ2-2 gives the whole variable domain EAGVAQSPRYKIIEKRQSVAFWCNPISGHATLYWYQQILGQGPKLLIQFQNNGVVDDSQLPKDRFSAERLKGVDSTLKIQPAKLEDSAVYLCASSLGGGGIANTGELFFGEGSRLTVL.